The rows below give T cell receptor beta chains drawn from one sample of a study of T cell responses to AZD1222 COVID-19 vaccine. The data were produced by immunoSEQ multiplex PCR, yet TCRdb's version contains in-frame clones alone and is incomplete. The sample has some 81,000 clones, over 75% seen once. The sequences come from peripheral blood, collected 28 days after the second AZD1222 dose. The receptors come from an adult who received the AZD1222 COVID-19 vaccine. The CDR3 runs from the conserved cysteine through the conserved F or W. The D gene is left open where the match is weak. Size is stated for part of the rows, as once, few or many counts, or as a class when the clone is expanded.

clone size: NA
D gene: TRBD2
V gene: TRBV28
J gene: TRBJ2-2
CDR3 protein: CATLAGIANTGELFF
CDR3 DNA: TGTGCCACCCTAGCGGGAATCGCGAACACCGGGGAGCTGTTTTTT

clone size: NA
D gene: TRBD1
V gene: TRBV6-1
J gene: TRBJ1-2
CDR3 protein: CASSEAGQGWRYTF
CDR3 DNA: TGTGCCAGCAGTGAAGCAGGACAGGGTTGGCGCTACACCTTC

clone size: NA
D gene: NA
V gene: TRBV7-2
J gene: TRBJ1-2
CDR3 protein: CASSLVGNNYGYTF
CDR3 DNA: TGTGCCAGCAGCTTAGTAGGGAATAACTATGGCTACACCTTC

clone size: NA
D gene: TRBD1
V gene: TRBV28
J gene: TRBJ1-3
CDR3 protein: CASSFRARGQGPGNTIYF
CDR3 DNA: TGTGCCAGCAGTTTCCGGGCCCGGGGACAGGGGCCTGGAAACACCATATATTTT

clone size: NA
D gene: NA
V gene: TRBV9
J gene: TRBJ1-1
CDR3 protein: CASSVRVKGSEAFF
CDR3 DNA: TGTGCCAGCAGCGTAAGGGTTAAGGGTTCTGAAGCTTTCTTT

clone size: NA
D gene: TRBD1
V gene: TRBV6-5
J gene: TRBJ1-1
CDR3 protein: CASSKQGSTEAFF
CDR3 DNA: TGTGCCAGCAGCAAACAGGGGAGTACTGAAGCTTTCTTT

clone size: NA
D gene: NA
V gene: TRBV11-1
J gene: TRBJ1-2
CDR3 protein: CASSSGTDYGYTF
CDR3 DNA: TGTGCCAGCAGTTCCGGGACGGACTATGGCTACACCTTC

clone size: NA
D gene: NA
V gene: TRBV12-3/TRBV12-4
J gene: TRBJ2-7
CDR3 protein: CASSPGPDGEQYF
CDR3 DNA: TGTGCCAGCAGTCCAGGCCCCGATGGCGAGCAGTACTTC

clone size: few
D gene: TRBD1
V gene: TRBV10-3
J gene: TRBJ2-6
CDR3 protein: CAISEDRGYSGANVLTF
CDR3 DNA: TGTGCCATCAGCGAAGACAGGGGGTACTCTGGGGCCAACGTCCTGACTTTC

clone size: NA
D gene: NA
V gene: TRBV7-9
J gene: TRBJ2-5
CDR3 protein: CASRGDTVRETQYF
CDR3 DNA: TGTGCCAGTAGGGGGGACACGGTCCGGGAGACCCAGTACTTC

clone size: NA
D gene: TRBD1
V gene: TRBV3-1/TRBV3-2
J gene: TRBJ1-4
CDR3 protein: CASSHGTGFEKLFF
CDR3 DNA: TGTGCCAGCAGCCATGGGACAGGGTTCGAAAAACTGTTTTTT

clone size: NA
D gene: TRBD2
V gene: TRBV7-9
J gene: TRBJ2-7
CDR3 protein: CASSFGRGDEQYF
CDR3 DNA: TGTGCCAGCAGTTTCGGACGGGGGGACGAGCAGTACTTC

clone size: NA
D gene: NA
V gene: TRBV24-1
J gene: TRBJ1-2
CDR3 protein: CATSDATSNNYGYTF
CDR3 DNA: TGTGCCACCAGTGATGCGACAAGTAATAACTATGGCTACACCTTC

clone size: NA
D gene: NA
V gene: TRBV6-5
J gene: TRBJ1-1
CDR3 protein: CASTPRGDTEAFF
CDR3 DNA: TGTGCCAGCACCCCTAGGGGGGACACTGAAGCTTTCTTT

clone size: NA
D gene: TRBD1
V gene: TRBV7-2
J gene: TRBJ1-2
CDR3 protein: CASSLGQGGGYTF
CDR3 DNA: TGTGCCAGCAGCTTAGGACAGGGAGGAGGCTACACCTTC

clone size: NA
D gene: TRBD1
V gene: TRBV24-1
J gene: TRBJ2-2
CDR3 protein: CATSDPTGINTGELFF
CDR3 DNA: TGTGCCACCAGTGATCCGACAGGGATCAACACCGGGGAGCTGTTTTTT

clone size: NA
D gene: NA
V gene: TRBV2
J gene: TRBJ1-2
CDR3 protein: CASSELDGYTF
CDR3 DNA: TGTGCCAGCAGTGAACTCGATGGCTACACCTTC

clone size: NA
D gene: NA
V gene: TRBV6-4
J gene: TRBJ2-1
CDR3 protein: CASSDSFIGRVSYNEQFF
CDR3 DNA: TGTGCCAGCAGTGACTCTTTCATTGGGAGAGTCTCCTACAATGAGCAGTTCTTC

clone size: few
D gene: TRBD2
V gene: TRBV9
J gene: TRBJ2-3
CDR3 protein: CASSVGGLAGGHAQYF
CDR3 DNA: TGTGCCAGCAGCGTAGGGGGACTAGCGGGCGGGCATGCGCAGTATTTT

clone size: NA
D gene: TRBD1
V gene: TRBV5-4
J gene: TRBJ2-7
CDR3 protein: CASSHGQGFYEQYF
CDR3 DNA: TGTGCCAGCAGCCACGGACAGGGGTTCTACGAGCAGTACTTC

clone size: NA
D gene: TRBD2
V gene: TRBV3-1/TRBV3-2
J gene: TRBJ2-1
CDR3 protein: CASSQGLSGGMDEQFF
CDR3 DNA: TGTGCCAGCAGCCAAGGTCTTAGCGGGGGCATGGATGAGCAGTTCTTC

clone size: NA
D gene: NA
V gene: TRBV7-2
J gene: TRBJ1-2
CDR3 protein: CASSSTPPGYGYTF
CDR3 DNA: TGTGCCAGCAGCTCCACACCCCCCGGATATGGCTACACCTTC

clone size: NA
D gene: NA
V gene: TRBV19
J gene: TRBJ2-7
CDR3 protein: CASSIIVSYEQYF
CDR3 DNA: TGTGCCAGTAGTATCATAGTGTCCTACGAGCAGTACTTC

clone size: NA
D gene: TRBD1
V gene: TRBV30
J gene: TRBJ1-2
CDR3 protein: CAWGQEKNYGYTF
CDR3 DNA: TGTGCCTGGGGACAGGAAAAGAACTATGGCTACACCTTC

clone size: NA
D gene: NA
V gene: TRBV28
J gene: TRBJ1-4
CDR3 protein: CATKGPVLNEKLFF
CDR3 DNA: TGTGCCACCAAAGGCCCGGTATTGAATGAAAAACTGTTTTTT

clone size: few
D gene: NA
V gene: TRBV25-1
J gene: TRBJ1-1
CDR3 protein: CATILGEGEAFF
CDR3 DNA: TGTGCCACTATACTGGGTGAGGGTGAAGCTTTCTTT

clone size: once
D gene: NA
V gene: TRBV2
J gene: TRBJ1-5
CDR3 protein: CASWEDGHSNQPQHF
CDR3 DNA: TGTGCCAGCTGGGAGGACGGTCATAGCAATCAGCCCCAGCATTTT

clone size: NA
D gene: TRBD1
V gene: TRBV30
J gene: TRBJ1-2
CDR3 protein: CAWTGQGPYYGYTF
CDR3 DNA: TGTGCCTGGACCGGACAGGGGCCATACTATGGCTACACCTTC

clone size: once
D gene: NA
V gene: TRBV7-3
J gene: TRBJ1-5
CDR3 protein: CASSVNGRGVNQPQHF
CDR3 DNA: TGTGCCAGCAGCGTAAACGGCAGGGGCGTCAATCAGCCCCAGCATTTT

clone size: NA
D gene: NA
V gene: TRBV7-9
J gene: TRBJ2-5
CDR3 protein: CASRYLLGEETQYF
CDR3 DNA: TGTGCCAGCAGGTACCTATTAGGCGAAGAGACCCAGTACTTC

clone size: NA
D gene: TRBD1
V gene: TRBV3-1/TRBV3-2
J gene: TRBJ2-5
CDR3 protein: CASSPRQGAETQYF
CDR3 DNA: TGTGCCAGCAGCCCCCGACAGGGGGCAGAGACCCAGTACTTC

clone size: NA
D gene: NA
V gene: TRBV19
J gene: TRBJ1-6
CDR3 protein: CASSIGQTIGDSSPLHF
CDR3 DNA: TGTGCCAGTAGTATTGGACAGACCATAGGGGATAGTTCACCCCTCCACTTT

clone size: NA
D gene: TRBD1
V gene: TRBV7-9
J gene: TRBJ1-1
CDR3 protein: CASSSGQGNTEAFF
CDR3 DNA: TGTGCCAGCAGCTCGGGACAGGGGAACACTGAAGCTTTCTTT

clone size: NA
D gene: NA
V gene: TRBV27
J gene: TRBJ1-5
CDR3 protein: CASRDFGNQPQHF
CDR3 DNA: TGTGCCAGCAGGGACTTTGGTAATCAGCCCCAGCATTTT

clone size: NA
D gene: NA
V gene: TRBV28
J gene: TRBJ1-3
CDR3 protein: CASLTHSGGNTIYF
CDR3 DNA: TGTGCCAGCTTAACTCACTCCGGGGGAAACACCATATATTTT

clone size: NA
D gene: NA
V gene: TRBV7-9
J gene: TRBJ2-2
CDR3 protein: CASSLEVLASTGELFF
CDR3 DNA: TGTGCCAGCAGCTTAGAGGTTCTAGCGTCCACCGGGGAGCTGTTTTTT

clone size: NA
D gene: TRBD1
V gene: TRBV28
J gene: TRBJ1-4
CDR3 protein: CASSQDRVGEKLFF
CDR3 DNA: TGTGCCAGCAGCCAGGACAGGGTTGGAGAAAAACTGTTTTTT

clone size: NA
D gene: NA
V gene: TRBV28
J gene: TRBJ2-7
CDR3 protein: CASSRSVNYEQYF
CDR3 DNA: TGTGCCAGCAGTCGGAGCGTTAACTACGAGCAGTACTTC